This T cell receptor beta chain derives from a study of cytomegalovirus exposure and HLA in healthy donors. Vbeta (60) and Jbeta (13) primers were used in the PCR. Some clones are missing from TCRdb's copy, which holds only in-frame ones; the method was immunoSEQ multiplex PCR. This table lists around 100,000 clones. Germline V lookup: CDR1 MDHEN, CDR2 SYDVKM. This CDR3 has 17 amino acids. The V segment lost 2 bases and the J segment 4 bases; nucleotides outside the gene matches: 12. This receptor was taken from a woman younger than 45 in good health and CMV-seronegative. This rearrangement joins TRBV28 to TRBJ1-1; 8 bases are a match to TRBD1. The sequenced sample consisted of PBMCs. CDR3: CASSLIGQGASSTEAFF. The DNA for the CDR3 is TGTGCCAGCAGTTTAATAGGGCAGGGGGCTAGTTCCACTGAAGCTTTCTTT.